This TCR beta chain was captured by sequencing in a study of OX40 agonist ivuxolimab in advanced cancers. The CDR3 covers 14 residues. Trimming shortened V by 2 bases and J by 0 bases, and 8 bases separated the two germline ends. CDR1 is SGHRS, CDR2 YFSETQ, per germline. The assay was immunoSEQ multiplex PCR, and TCRdb's table has in-frame clones only and misses some. The sample holds about 110,000 clones, 75% to 95% seen once. The origin of this receptor is an adult with an advanced solid tumor such as melanoma, head and neck, liver or kidney cancer. This chain links TRBV5-1 with TRBJ1-1; D might be TRBD1 (5 bases). Sequences were derived from CD4+ or CD8+ T cells sorted from blood, sampled in a trial of the OX40 agonist ivuxolimab. CDR3 sequence: CASSFGGVNTEAFF. CDR3 bases: TGCGCCAGCAGCTTTGGAGGGGTGAACACTGAAGCTTTCTTT.